This T cell receptor beta chain derives from a study of blood T cells in healthy people across ages (dated by TCRdb to 2013 to 2016). Concerning the study at large: In model experiments, template switching captured about one uniquely barcoded TCR beta cDNA molecule for every two T cells. Using deep sequencing normalized with unique cDNA molecular identifiers, the study measured how TCR beta repertoire diversity changes with age. The donors were divided into four age groups: young (average around 17 years), middle-aged (around 41), aged (around 67) and long-lived (82). To avoid experimental bias, donors of different ages were spread randomly across the sequencing lanes. For two donors (one aged 18 to 30 and one aged 80 or older), the study analyzed two additional independent replicas of 1 million unique cDNA reads from the same blood draw.

Systemically healthy Caucasian individuals from Russia, around 38 in total and aged roughly 6 to 100 years, were included as donors. Ten milliliters of peripheral blood were drawn from each donor into EDTA-treated Vacutainer tubes. Ficoll-Paque density-gradient centrifugation was used to isolate PBMCs, with at least 7 million per sample. Total RNA was extracted from PBMCs with Trizol reagent, with at least 5 micrograms obtained per sample. The percentages of naive CD45RAhigh/CD27high T cells were determined by flow cytometry on a PBMC aliquot from every donor. On this clonotype itself: There is no known antigen for this receptor. Per-nucleotide qualities are absent, and no much larger clonotype sits a single base away.

As encoded in the germline V gene, CDR1 is MDHEN while CDR2 is SYDVKM. V is clipped by 6 bases and J by 4 bases, and the sequence between their germline boundaries is 12 bases long. The CDR3 numbers 13 residues from cysteine through phenylalanine. The retained sequence is limited to the CDR3, 39 bases, with the frame set at the first base. The investigation overall reported the following: As age increased, observed TCR beta diversity per million T cells dropped in a roughly linear way, and a significant reduction was already evident by age around 41. Because donor CMV infection status was unknown, age-related changes in expanded clonotypes were potentially confounded. The long-lived group showed more naive CD4+ T cells, fewer expanded clones and increased TCR diversity than the aged group, suggesting age selection. Observed TCR beta diversity correlated strongly with the percentage of naive T cells measured by flow cytometry. Since profiling was done on bulk unsorted PBMCs, naive and antigen-experienced compartments could not be conclusively compared. Total diversity estimates from one million sequenced T cells were considered lower bounds and underestimates.

Library creation used 5' RACE. The sequencer was an Illumina HiSeq 2500. A second roughly 7 to 11 cycle PCR used a sample-barcoded 5' primer and a J-beta primer mix. A unique molecular identifier was introduced onto each TCR beta cDNA molecule by a template-switch 5' adaptor carrying 12 random nucleotides. Each sample yielded at least 2.5 million CDR3-containing paired-end reads. First-strand cDNA was synthesized from all RNA with the Mint cDNA synthesis kit, primed by a TRBC-specific oligonucleotide. Following uracil-DNA glycosylase treatment, a first 18-cycle PCR with universal primers M1SS and BC2_uni_R was performed on all cDNA. Turning to the authors' computational methods: Normalization of each sample was performed by random selection of 1 million high-quality reads, each carrying a distinct molecular identifier. Instead of being binned into consensus sequences, reads with shared molecular identifiers were discarded. MiTCR, with a Q25 quality threshold and the strictest error-elimination algorithm, was used for CDR3 identification, clonotype clustering and error correction. A nonparametric unseen species model with Euler transformation was used to estimate a lower bound on total TCR beta diversity. TCRdb trimmed the raw reads at Q25, called clones with MiXCR and kept productive beta chains. Every CDR3 protein is listed once, alongside the most common genes and DNA of its rows. The V and J calls shown here were made by TCRdb, not taken from the authors' results. In this sample the table shows 2 million or so distinct CDR3 sequences, roughly 52% of which occur a single time. Of the sample, less than 2.5% falls within the top ten clones.

Sequences were obtained from blood. The origin of this receptor is a woman aged 40 to 49 in good health. The rearrangement joined TRBV28 to TRBJ1-2; the D segment cannot be called with confidence. In nucleotides, the sequence is TGTGCCAGCAGGATGCCGGGAGTCTATGGCTACACCTTC. This yields the protein CASRMPGVYGYTF.